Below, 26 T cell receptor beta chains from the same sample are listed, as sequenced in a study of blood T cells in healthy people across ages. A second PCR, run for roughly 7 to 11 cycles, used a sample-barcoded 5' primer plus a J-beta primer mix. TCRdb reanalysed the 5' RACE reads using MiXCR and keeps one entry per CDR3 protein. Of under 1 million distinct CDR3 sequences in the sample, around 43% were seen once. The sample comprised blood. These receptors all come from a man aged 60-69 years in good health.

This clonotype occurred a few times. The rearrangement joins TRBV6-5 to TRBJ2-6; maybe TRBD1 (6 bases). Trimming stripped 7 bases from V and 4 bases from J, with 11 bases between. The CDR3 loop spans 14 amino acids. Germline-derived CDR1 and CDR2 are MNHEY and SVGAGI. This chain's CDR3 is CASNPGAGANVLTF. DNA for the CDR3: TGTGCCAGCAACCCAGGGGCCGGGGCCAACGTCCTGACTTTC.

The CDR3 nucleotides read TGCAGTGCTATTATAGATGTGAACACTGAAGCTTTCTTT. Protein sequence: CSAIIDVNTEAFF. V usage is TRBV20-1 and J usage is TRBJ1-1, with no clear D. Trimming pared 4 bases from V and 0 bases from J, leaving 9 bases between. CDR1 is DFQATT, CDR2 SNEGSKA, per germline (reference sequence). The CDR3 covers 13 residues.

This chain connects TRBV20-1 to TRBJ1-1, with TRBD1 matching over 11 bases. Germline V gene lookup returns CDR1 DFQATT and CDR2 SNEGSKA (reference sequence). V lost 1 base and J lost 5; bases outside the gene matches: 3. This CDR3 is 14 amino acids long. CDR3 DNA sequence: TGCAGTGCTAGAGCCGGGACAGGGGGTACTGAAGCTTTCTTT. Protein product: CSARAGTGGTEAFF.

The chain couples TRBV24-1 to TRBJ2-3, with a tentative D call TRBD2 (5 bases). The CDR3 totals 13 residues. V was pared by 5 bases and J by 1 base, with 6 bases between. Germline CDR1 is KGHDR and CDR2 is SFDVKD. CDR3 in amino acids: CATSVGGTDTQYF. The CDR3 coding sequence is TGTGCCACCAGTGTCGGGGGCACAGATACGCAGTATTTT.

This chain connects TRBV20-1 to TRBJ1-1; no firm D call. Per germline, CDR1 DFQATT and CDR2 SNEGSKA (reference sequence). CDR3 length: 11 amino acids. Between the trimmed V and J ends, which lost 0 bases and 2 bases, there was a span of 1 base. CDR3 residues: CSARDNTEAFF. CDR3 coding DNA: TGCAGTGCTAGAGATAACACTGAAGCTTTCTTT.

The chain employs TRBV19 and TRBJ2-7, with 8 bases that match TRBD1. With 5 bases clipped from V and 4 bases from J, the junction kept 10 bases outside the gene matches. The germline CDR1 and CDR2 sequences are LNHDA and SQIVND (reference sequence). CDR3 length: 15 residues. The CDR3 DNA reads TGTGCCAGTAGTCCAGGACAGGGCCATTGGTACGAGCAGTACTTC. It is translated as CASSPGQGHWYEQYF.

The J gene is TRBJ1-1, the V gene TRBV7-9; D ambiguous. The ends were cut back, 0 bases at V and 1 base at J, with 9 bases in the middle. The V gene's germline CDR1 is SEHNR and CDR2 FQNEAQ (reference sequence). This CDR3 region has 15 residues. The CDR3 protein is CASSLALGENTEAFF. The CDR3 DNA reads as TGTGCCAGCAGCTTAGCCCTGGGAGAGAACACTGAAGCTTTCTTT.

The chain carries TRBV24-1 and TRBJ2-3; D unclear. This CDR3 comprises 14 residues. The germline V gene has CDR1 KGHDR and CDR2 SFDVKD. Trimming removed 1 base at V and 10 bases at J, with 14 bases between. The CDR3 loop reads CATSDFRSRGAQYF. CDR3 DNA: TGTGCCACCAGTGATTTCCGGAGCCGCGGAGCGCAGTATTTT.

The CDR3 nucleotides read TGTGCCAGCAGCCAGATAGGCGGCTACACCTTC. Its protein product is CASSQIGGYTF. This chain joins TRBV12-3 or TRBV12-4 and TRBJ1-2; no clear D. The CDR3 is 11 residues long. V was clipped by 6 bases and J by 8 bases, with 10 bases between them.

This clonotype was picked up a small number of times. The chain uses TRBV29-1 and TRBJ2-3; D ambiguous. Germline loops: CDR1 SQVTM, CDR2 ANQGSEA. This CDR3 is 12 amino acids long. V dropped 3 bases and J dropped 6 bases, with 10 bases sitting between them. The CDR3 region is CSVDGPEDTQYF. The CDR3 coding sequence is TGCAGCGTTGACGGCCCGGAGGATACGCAGTATTTT.

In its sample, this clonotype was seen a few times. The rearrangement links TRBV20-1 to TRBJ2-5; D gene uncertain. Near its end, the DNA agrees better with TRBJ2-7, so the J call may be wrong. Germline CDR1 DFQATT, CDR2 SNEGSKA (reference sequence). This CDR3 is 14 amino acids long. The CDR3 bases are TGCAGTGCTAGAGATGCAGACTCAGTTTACGAGCAGTACTTC. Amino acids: CSARDADSVYEQYF.

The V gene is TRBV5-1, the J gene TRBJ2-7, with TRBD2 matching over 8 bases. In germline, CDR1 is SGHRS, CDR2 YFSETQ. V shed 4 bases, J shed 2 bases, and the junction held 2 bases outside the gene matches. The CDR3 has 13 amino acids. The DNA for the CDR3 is TGCGCCAGCAGCCAGACTAGCGCCTACGAGCAGTACTTC. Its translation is CASSQTSAYEQYF. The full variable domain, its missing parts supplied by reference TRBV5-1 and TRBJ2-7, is KAGVTQTPRYLIKTRGQQVTLSCSPISGHRSVSWYQQTPGQGLQFLFEYFSETQRNKGNFPGRFSGRQFSNSRSEMNVSTLELGDSALYLCASSQTSAYEQYFGPGTRLTVT.

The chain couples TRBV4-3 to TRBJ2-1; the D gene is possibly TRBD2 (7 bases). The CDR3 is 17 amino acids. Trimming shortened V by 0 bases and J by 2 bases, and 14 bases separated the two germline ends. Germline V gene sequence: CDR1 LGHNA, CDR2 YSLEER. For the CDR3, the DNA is TGCGCCAGCAGCCAAGATCTTCCGGGGGGCCCCTACAATGAGCAGTTCTTC. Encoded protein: CASSQDLPGGPYNEQFF.

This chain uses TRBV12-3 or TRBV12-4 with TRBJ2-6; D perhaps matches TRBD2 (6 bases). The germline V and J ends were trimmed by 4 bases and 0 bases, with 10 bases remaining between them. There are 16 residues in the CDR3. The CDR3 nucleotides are TGTGCCAGCAGTTCGGGACTGAGCTCTGGGGCCAACGTCCTGACTTTC. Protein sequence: CASSSGLSSGANVLTF.

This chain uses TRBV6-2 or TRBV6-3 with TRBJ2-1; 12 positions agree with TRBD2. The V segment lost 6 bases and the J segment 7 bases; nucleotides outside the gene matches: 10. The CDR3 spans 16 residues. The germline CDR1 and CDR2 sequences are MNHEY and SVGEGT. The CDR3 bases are TGTGCCAGCAGCCCTAGCGGGAGGGCCGCAGTTAATGAGCAGTTCTTC. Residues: CASSPSGRAAVNEQFF.

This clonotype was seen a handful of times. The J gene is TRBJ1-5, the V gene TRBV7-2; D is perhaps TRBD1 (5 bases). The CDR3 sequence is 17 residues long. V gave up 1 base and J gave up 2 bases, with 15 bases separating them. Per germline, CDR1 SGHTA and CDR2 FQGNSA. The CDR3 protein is CASSLVGTPGGNQPQHF. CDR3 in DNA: TGTGCCAGCAGCTTAGTTGGGACCCCAGGCGGCAATCAGCCCCAGCATTTT. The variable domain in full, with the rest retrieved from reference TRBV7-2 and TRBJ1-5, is GAGVSQSPSNKVTEKGKDVELRCDPISGHTALYWYRQSLGQGLEFLIYFQGNSAPDKSGLPSDRFSAERTGGSVSTLTIQRTQQEDSAVYLCASSLVGTPGGNQPQHFGDGTRLSIL.

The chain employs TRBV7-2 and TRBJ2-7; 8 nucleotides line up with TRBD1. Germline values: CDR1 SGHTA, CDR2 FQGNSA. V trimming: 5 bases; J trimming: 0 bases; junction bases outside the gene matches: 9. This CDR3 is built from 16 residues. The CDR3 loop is CASSKRMGQASYEQYF. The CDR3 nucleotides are TGTGCCAGCAGCAAACGGATGGGACAGGCCTCCTACGAGCAGTACTTC. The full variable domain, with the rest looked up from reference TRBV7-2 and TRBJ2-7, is GAGVSQSPSNKVTEKGKDVELRCDPISGHTALYWYRQSLGQGLEFLIYFQGNSAPDKSGLPSDRFSAERTGGSVSTLTIQRTQQEDSAVYLCASSKRMGQASYEQYFGPGTRLTVT.

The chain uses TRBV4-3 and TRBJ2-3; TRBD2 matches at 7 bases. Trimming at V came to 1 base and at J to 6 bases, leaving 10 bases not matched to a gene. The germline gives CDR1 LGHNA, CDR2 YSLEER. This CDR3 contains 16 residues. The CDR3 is CASSQGEGRGTDTQYF. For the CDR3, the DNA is TGCGCCAGCAGCCAAGGGGAGGGGCGCGGTACGGATACGCAGTATTTT.

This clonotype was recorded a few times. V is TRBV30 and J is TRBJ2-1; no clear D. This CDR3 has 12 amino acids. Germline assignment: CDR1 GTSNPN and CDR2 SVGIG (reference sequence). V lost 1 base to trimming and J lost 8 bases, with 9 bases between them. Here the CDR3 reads CAWSDSSYEQFF. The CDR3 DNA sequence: TGTGCCTGGAGTGATAGTAGCTATGAGCAGTTCTTC.

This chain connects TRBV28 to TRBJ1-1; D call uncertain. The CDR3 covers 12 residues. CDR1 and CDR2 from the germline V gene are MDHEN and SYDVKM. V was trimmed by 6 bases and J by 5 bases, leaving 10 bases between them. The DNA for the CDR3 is TGTGCCAGCAGCCTAAGGTGGACTGAAGCTTTCTTT. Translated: CASSLRWTEAFF.

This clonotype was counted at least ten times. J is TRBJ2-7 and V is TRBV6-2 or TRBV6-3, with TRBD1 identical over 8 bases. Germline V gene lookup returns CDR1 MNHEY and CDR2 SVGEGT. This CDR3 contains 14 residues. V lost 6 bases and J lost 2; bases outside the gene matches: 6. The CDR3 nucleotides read TGTGCCAGCAGACCCCAGGGGGCCCCCTACGAGCAGTACTTC. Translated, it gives CASRPQGAPYEQYF.

This chain's CDR3 is CASSKVPGRRGNSPLHF. In nucleotides, the CDR3 is TGTGCCAGCAGCAAAGTCCCTGGACGTAGGGGGAATTCACCCCTCCACTTT. The chain is built from TRBV21-1 and TRBJ1-6. TRBV21-1 is designated a pseudogene. CDR3 length equals 17 residues.

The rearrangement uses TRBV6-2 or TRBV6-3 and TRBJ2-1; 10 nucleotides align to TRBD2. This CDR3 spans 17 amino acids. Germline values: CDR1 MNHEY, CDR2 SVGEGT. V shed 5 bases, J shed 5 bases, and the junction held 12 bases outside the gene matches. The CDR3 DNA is TGTGCCAGCAGTCGACCAACTAGCGGGGCGGTGGACAATGAGCAGTTCTTC. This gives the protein CASSRPTSGAVDNEQFF.

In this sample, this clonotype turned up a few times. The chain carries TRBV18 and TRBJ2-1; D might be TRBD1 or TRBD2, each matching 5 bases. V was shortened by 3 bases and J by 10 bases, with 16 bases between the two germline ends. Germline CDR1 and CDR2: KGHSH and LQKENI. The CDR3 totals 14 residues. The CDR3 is CASSPSGQGREQFF. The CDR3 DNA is TGTGCCAGCTCACCGTCCGGGCAGGGACGGGAGCAGTTCTTC.

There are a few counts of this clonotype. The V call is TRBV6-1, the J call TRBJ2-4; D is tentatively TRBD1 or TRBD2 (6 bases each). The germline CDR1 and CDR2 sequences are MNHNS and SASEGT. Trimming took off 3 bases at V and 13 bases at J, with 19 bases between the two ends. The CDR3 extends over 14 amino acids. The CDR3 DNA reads TGTGCCAGCAGTGATCCGGGTCGGGGGCCTGAGCAGTACTTC. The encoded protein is CASSDPGRGPEQYF.

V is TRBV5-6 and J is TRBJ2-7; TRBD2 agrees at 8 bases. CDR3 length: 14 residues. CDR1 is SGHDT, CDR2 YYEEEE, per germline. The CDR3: CAASTGTSLHEQYF. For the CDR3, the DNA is TGTGCGGCGAGCACCGGGACTAGTCTCCATGAGCAGTACTTC.